This T cell receptor (beta chain) was sequenced for a study of regulatory T cells in long-lasting Graves disease. Study-wide background: The definition of persistent Graves' disease was over 5 years of antithyroid drugs with positive TSH receptor antibodies.

The germline V and J ends were trimmed by 5 bases and 0 bases, with 11 bases remaining between them. There are 16 residues in the CDR3. The germline V gene encodes CDR1 MNHNS and CDR2 SASEGT. Time point: persistent/refractory GD, antithyroid drugs over 5 years with positive TRAb. PBMC RNA served as the TCR library source. As a group, patients came from one endocrinology department in Xi'an, China. Arm-PCR of CDR3 regions and iRepertoire HTBI primers were used to build TCR beta libraries. TCRdb used MiXCR to reprocess the multiplex PCR reads, holding one entry per CDR3 protein. The sample contains a few hundred thousand distinct CDR3 sequences, roughly 21% of which appear only once.

This chain uses TRBV6-1 with TRBJ2-6, with a tentative D call TRBD2 (6 bases). This TCR was sampled from a female donor with Graves disease. The sequenced sample was peripheral blood mononuclear cells (PBMCs), obtained when the disease was refractory, from a patient treated with antithyroid drugs. The CDR3 DNA reads as TGTGCCAGCAGTAATCCGGGAGCCTCTGGGGCCAACGTCCTGACTTTC. It translates to CASSNPGASGANVLTF.